This T cell receptor beta chain was obtained from a study of T cells in localized non-small cell lung cancer. The table came from immunoSEQ multiplex PCR; TCRdb's copy has only in-frame clones and leaves some out. The data hold about 41,000 clones, with around 83% observed a single time. In the case of this clone: As yet, its antigen is unknown.

CDR3 length: 15 residues. The germline V gene encodes CDR1 KGHSH and CDR2 LQKENI. V was cut by 3 bases and J by 4 bases, with 15 bases left in between. General study findings and limits: A denser population of T cells in blood accompanied longer overall survival. Adjacent lung held a median around 56 of the top 100 tumor clones.

The origin of this receptor is a man aged 40 to 69 with stage II lung adenocarcinoma. The specimen comprised PBMCs, sampled before any cancer treatment. The chain recombines TRBV18 with TRBJ1-2; D unresolved. CDR3: CASSPQSGYGYGYTF. The CDR3 DNA sequence: TGTGCCAGCTCACCCCAGTCGGGGTATGGCTATGGCTACACCTTC. The complete variable domain, with remaining parts taken from reference TRBV18 and TRBJ1-2, reads NAGVMQNPRHLVRRRGQEARLRCSPMKGHSHVYWYRQLPEEGLKFMVYLQKENIIDESGMPKERFSAEFPKEGPSILRIQQVVRGDSAAYFCASSPQSGYGYGYTFGSGTRLTVV.